These 5 T cell receptor beta chains were all obtained from the same sample, sequenced in a study of beta chain features in type 1 diabetes. Every bit of the isolated RNA underwent reverse transcription, so sequencing read expressed TCRB transcripts. Clones were read by immunoSEQ multiplex PCR, and TCRdb kept only the in-frame ones, dropping some. The table shows some 330,000 clones, with 11% occurring only once. The sequenced sample was naive CD4+ T cells from blood. These TCRs come from a young woman in good health.

Of note for this clone: This sample also contains other DNA sequences that code for the same CDR3. The chain couples TRBV7-3 to TRBJ2-3; TRBD2 agrees at 12 bases. The CDR3 totals 16 residues. Looked up from germline, CDR1 is SGHTA and CDR2 is FQGTGA. V lost 4 bases, J lost 0 bases, and 2 bases stayed unmatched. CDR3 in DNA: TGTGCCAGCAGCTCGGGACTAGCGGGTAGCACAGATACGCAGTATTTT. Protein product: CASSSGLAGSTDTQYF.

The chain couples TRBV9 to TRBJ1-1; 8 bases agree with TRBD1. The J segment lost 3 bases and the V segment lost 4 bases, leaving 8 bases of the junction unmatched. The CDR3 spans 15 residues. Germline V lookup: CDR1 SGDLS, CDR2 YYNGEE. The CDR3 reads CASSFIQGGDTEAFF. CDR3 coding DNA: TGTGCCAGCAGCTTTATACAGGGGGGCGACACTGAAGCTTTCTTT.

V gene TRBV7-8 combines with J gene TRBJ1-4; D may be TRBD1 (6 bases). Per the germline V gene, CDR1 is SGHVS and CDR2 is FQNEAQ. This CDR3 contains 15 residues. Trimming cost V 3 bases and J 2 bases, with 10 bases left between them. CDR3 nucleotide sequence: TGTGCCAGCAGCTTTGACAGGTTTACTAATGAAAAACTGTTTTTT. This gives the protein CASSFDRFTNEKLFF.

This chain links TRBV7-2 with TRBJ2-7; 7 positions match TRBD2. From germline, CDR1 is SGHTA and CDR2 FQGNSA. V lost 2 bases and J lost 6; bases outside the gene matches: 7. This CDR3 comprises 14 residues. The CDR3 sequence is CASSLMGGSGEQYF. The CDR3 nucleotides read TGTGCCAGCAGCTTAATGGGCGGGAGCGGCGAGCAGTACTTC.

The chain links TRBV18 to TRBJ1-4; no reliable D call. CDR1 KGHSH and CDR2 LQKENI come from the germline V gene. V was pared by 1 base and J by 0 bases, with 12 bases between. The CDR3 length is 17 residues. The CDR3 sequence is CASSPLAGDATNEKLFF. The DNA for the CDR3 is TGTGCCAGCTCACCACTAGCCGGGGATGCAACTAATGAAAAACTGTTTTTT.